This is a list of T cell receptor beta chains from one sample in a study of cytotoxic CD8 clonotypes in ibrutinib-treated CLL. Sequenced by immunoSEQ multiplex PCR; TCRdb stores in-frame clones only, minus some. The data show hundreds of thousands of clones, over 55% seen once. The specimen comprised PBMCs, sampled after 36 months of ibrutinib treatment. The receptors come from a human donor with chronic lymphocytic leukemia. Both conserved end residues are part of each CDR3. Fields, in order: J gene, clone size, D gene, V gene, CDR3 protein, CDR3 DNA. The D gene is left open where the match is weak. Size is stated for part of the rows, as once, few or many counts, or as a class when the clone is expanded.

j_gene: TRBJ2-5
abundance: -
d_gene: -
v_gene: TRBV15
CDR3aa: CATSRDQNRGRETQYF
CDR3nt: TGTGCCACCAGCAGAGATCAAAATAGGGGGAGGGAGACCCAGTACTTC

j_gene: TRBJ2-7
abundance: -
d_gene: -
v_gene: TRBV21-1
CDR3aa: CASSNIVASHYEQYF
CDR3nt: TGTGCCAGCAGCAACATCGTGGCCTCCCATTACGAGCAGTACTTC

j_gene: TRBJ2-1
abundance: few
d_gene: -
v_gene: TRBV29-1
CDR3aa: CSVGGPAGDEQFF
CDR3nt: TGCAGCGTTGGAGGCCCTGCGGGCGATGAGCAGTTCTTC

j_gene: TRBJ2-2
abundance: once
d_gene: -
v_gene: TRBV9
CDR3aa: CASSVDHGLTGELFF
CDR3nt: TGTGCCAGCAGCGTAGATCACGGATTAACCGGGGAGCTGTTTTTT

j_gene: TRBJ2-7
abundance: few
d_gene: -
v_gene: TRBV4-1
CDR3aa: CASSQLQGPYEQYF
CDR3nt: TGCGCCAGCAGCCAATTACAGGGTCCCTACGAGCAGTACTTC

j_gene: TRBJ1-6
abundance: -
d_gene: -
v_gene: TRBV7-9
CDR3aa: CASSLAGQLSNSPLHF
CDR3nt: TGTGCCAGCAGCTTAGCCGGACAATTGTCCAATTCACCCCTCCACTTT

j_gene: TRBJ1-2
abundance: many
d_gene: TRBD1
v_gene: TRBV5-1
CDR3aa: CASSVQGDYGYTF
CDR3nt: TGCGCCAGCAGCGTACAGGGGGACTATGGCTACACCTTC

j_gene: TRBJ2-7
abundance: once
d_gene: TRBD1
v_gene: TRBV29-1
CDR3aa: CSVEEIGTGASYEQYF
CDR3nt: TGCAGCGTTGAAGAAATTGGGACAGGGGCCTCCTACGAGCAGTACTTC

j_gene: TRBJ1-5
abundance: -
d_gene: -
v_gene: TRBV5-8
CDR3aa: CASSGRRVGDQPQHF
CDR3nt: TGTGCCAGCAGCGGGAGGAGGGTCGGGGATCAGCCCCAGCATTTT

j_gene: TRBJ2-3
abundance: -
d_gene: TRBD2
v_gene: TRBV10-3
CDR3aa: CAISEGLAGNPTDTQYF
CDR3nt: TGTGCCATCAGTGAGGGACTAGCGGGTAACCCCACAGATACGCAGTATTTT

j_gene: TRBJ1-4
abundance: -
d_gene: -
v_gene: TRBV11-3
CDR3aa: CASSQGSATNEKLFF
CDR3nt: TGTGCCAGCAGCCAGGGAAGTGCAACTAATGAAAAACTGTTTTTT

j_gene: TRBJ2-3
abundance: -
d_gene: TRBD2
v_gene: TRBV28
CDR3aa: CASRSGGLAGDTDTQYF
CDR3nt: TGTGCCAGCAGGTCCGGAGGACTAGCGGGAGACACAGATACGCAGTATTTT

j_gene: TRBJ2-7
abundance: -
d_gene: -
v_gene: TRBV29-1
CDR3aa: CSVFLLESGNYEQYF
CDR3nt: TGCAGCGTTTTTCTCTTAGAATCAGGGAACTACGAGCAGTACTTC

j_gene: TRBJ1-2
abundance: -
d_gene: TRBD1
v_gene: TRBV20-1
CDR3aa: CSAPTGSGYTF
CDR3nt: TGCAGTGCTCCGACAGGGTCTGGCTACACCTTC

j_gene: TRBJ2-1
abundance: few
d_gene: TRBD2
v_gene: TRBV27
CDR3aa: CASSLAGTSGYNEQFF
CDR3nt: TGTGCCAGCAGTTTAGCCGGGACTAGCGGCTACAATGAGCAGTTCTTC

j_gene: TRBJ1-2
abundance: -
d_gene: -
v_gene: TRBV7-2
CDR3aa: CASRQGGSYGYTF
CDR3nt: TGTGCCAGCAGACAGGGAGGTAGCTATGGCTACACCTTC

j_gene: TRBJ2-7
abundance: -
d_gene: TRBD1
v_gene: TRBV27
CDR3aa: CASSLRQGAYEQYF
CDR3nt: TGTGCCAGCAGTCTCCGACAGGGGGCCTACGAGCAGTACTTC

j_gene: TRBJ1-2
abundance: few
d_gene: -
v_gene: TRBV29-1
CDR3aa: CSVAPRLANYGYTF
CDR3nt: TGCAGCGTTGCCCCCCGATTAGCTAACTATGGCTACACCTTC

j_gene: TRBJ1-2
abundance: -
d_gene: TRBD1
v_gene: TRBV29-1
CDR3aa: CSVEPRGQRAVYGYTF
CDR3nt: TGCAGCGTTGAACCCAGGGGACAGAGGGCCGTGTATGGCTACACCTTC

j_gene: TRBJ1-2
abundance: few
d_gene: -
v_gene: TRBV9
CDR3aa: CASSGFGYTF
CDR3nt: TGTGCCAGCAGCGGATTCGGCTACACCTTC

j_gene: TRBJ1-5
abundance: few
d_gene: -
v_gene: TRBV29-1
CDR3aa: CSVGGYDQPQHF
CDR3nt: TGCAGCGTTGGGGGGTACGATCAGCCCCAGCATTTT

j_gene: TRBJ1-3
abundance: few
d_gene: TRBD1
v_gene: TRBV29-1
CDR3aa: CSVGQGSTTIYF
CDR3nt: TGCAGCGTGGGACAGGGGTCAACCACCATATATTTT

j_gene: TRBJ1-2
abundance: -
d_gene: TRBD1
v_gene: TRBV14
CDR3aa: CASSQEPGQGGGYTF
CDR3nt: TGTGCCAGCAGCCAAGAACCGGGACAGGGGGGTGGCTACACCTTC

j_gene: TRBJ2-4
abundance: -
d_gene: -
v_gene: TRBV15
CDR3aa: CATSRAGILKNIQYF
CDR3nt: TGTGCCACCAGCAGGGCCGGGATCTTGAAAAACATTCAGTACTTC

j_gene: TRBJ1-2
abundance: -
d_gene: TRBD1
v_gene: TRBV12-5
CDR3aa: CASGLINRDRSAVSYGYTF
CDR3nt: TGTGCTAGTGGTTTGATTAACCGGGACAGATCAGCGGTTTCCTATGGCTACACCTTC

j_gene: TRBJ2-5
abundance: -
d_gene: TRBD2
v_gene: TRBV15
CDR3aa: CATSRVGLAGVETQYF
CDR3nt: TGTGCCACCAGCAGAGTTGGACTAGCGGGAGTGGAGACCCAGTACTTC

j_gene: TRBJ1-1
abundance: few
d_gene: -
v_gene: TRBV10-1
CDR3aa: CASSYWDRNTEAFF
CDR3nt: TGCGCCAGCAGTTACTGGGACCGGAACACTGAAGCTTTCTTT

j_gene: TRBJ1-1
abundance: -
d_gene: -
v_gene: TRBV6-1
CDR3aa: CASSDLRPGDTEAFF
CDR3nt: TGTGCCAGCAGTGACTTAAGGCCGGGGGACACTGAAGCTTTCTTT

j_gene: TRBJ1-4
abundance: -
d_gene: -
v_gene: TRBV7-6
CDR3aa: CASSLVGQAGEKLFF
CDR3nt: TGTGCCAGCAGCTTAGTAGGGCAGGCCGGGGAAAAACTGTTTTTT

j_gene: TRBJ2-5
abundance: many
d_gene: -
v_gene: TRBV7-6
CDR3aa: CASSLSTAQETQYF
CDR3nt: TGTGCCAGCAGCTTATCCACAGCGCAAGAGACCCAGTACTTC

j_gene: TRBJ1-2
abundance: few
d_gene: -
v_gene: TRBV16
CDR3aa: CASTRGGFGNYGYTF
CDR3nt: TGTGCCAGCACCCGAGGGGGATTTGGTAACTATGGCTACACCTTC

j_gene: TRBJ2-3
abundance: -
d_gene: -
v_gene: TRBV11-1
CDR3aa: CASSLEAGTNTDTQYF
CDR3nt: TGTGCCAGCAGCTTAGAAGCCGGGACGAACACAGATACGCAGTATTTT